This T cell receptor (beta chain) was recovered during a study of response to subunit inactivated influenza vaccine. Using its own MiXCR run on the RT-PCR reads, TCRdb lists one record per CDR3 protein. The sample has about 540,000 distinct CDR3 sequences; less than 25% are singletons. The same data also went into a second study, on T cells expressing NK-cell markers. That investigation notes: Scientists made TCR beta cDNA using 5'RACE template switching with UMIs. Beta-chain profiling covered CD3+CD56+NKG2C+, CD3+CD56+NKG2C- and CD3+CD56-NKG2C+ sorted subsets. CD8+ T cells in roughly six donors included dominant NKG2C+ clonotypes at about 1.0-7.5%. The study left the HCMV specificity of expanded NKG2C+ T cell clones unresolved.

The receptor comes from a man in his fifties who received an inactivated influenza vaccine. Sequences were derived from CD4+ T cells sorted from PBMCs, sampled approximately 12 days after vaccination.

CDR3 region: CASSQDQRSGGSTDTQYF. As DNA, the CDR3 is TGTGCCAGCAGCCAAGATCAGCGGAGCGGGGGAAGCACAGATACGCAGTATTTT. The rearrangement uses TRBV4-2 and TRBJ2-3; TRBD2 aligns across 8 bases. The V and J ends lost 0 bases and 0 bases, in that order; junction bases with no gene match: 8. The CDR3 is 18 amino acids. The germline V gene encodes CDR1 LGHNA and CDR2 YNFKEQ.